Included here is one TCR beta chain sequence, with context. Its antigen is undetermined. This sample was included in a study of post-analysis software for immune sequencing data. Study-wide results and limits: F-measure co-clustering was strong for batch-matched samples. Comparison with controls showed significantly lower normalized Chao1 diversity in multiple sclerosis patients.

Sequencing libraries made from TCR beta cDNA carried unique molecular identifiers. From the PCR reads, TCRdb called clonotypes with MiXCR, one entry per CDR3 protein. Found here are a few hundred thousand distinct CDR3 sequences, approximately 38% of them singletons; the top ten hold 13%. The receptor was derived from a girl aged 10-17 years with multiple sclerosis. Sequenced: blood.

CDR3: CSASSTSGDTQYF. The CDR3, as DNA: TGCAGTGCTAGTTCGACTAGCGGAGATACGCAGTATTTT. The gene calls are TRBV20-1 and TRBJ2-3; 9 bases map to TRBD2. CDR1 DFQATT and CDR2 SNEGSKA come from the germline V gene (reference sequence). V was pared by 3 bases and J by 5 bases, with 3 bases of the junction left unmatched. CDR3 size: 13 residues.